This T cell receptor (beta chain) was recovered during a study of shared clonotypes between healthy human individuals. The naive CD8 subset, CD45RO-negative cells positively selected for CCR7, excluded terminally differentiated effector memory CD45RA+ cells. This CDR3 has 15 amino acids. The germline CDR1 and CDR2 sequences are MGHRA and YSYEKL. Trimming removed 4 bases at V and 0 bases at J, with 10 bases between. It was at deep level that the assay was run. Genomic DNA of each subset was evenly split across several immunoSEQ plates. Clones were read by immunoSEQ multiplex PCR, and TCRdb kept only the in-frame ones, dropping some. The sample lists about 1,900,000 clones, approximately 94% occurring once. Findings of the study overall: Lower generation probabilities were found for non-shared clonotypes than for those shared by all four donors.

With regard to this clone: The antigen is undetermined.

Sample: naive CD8+ T cells sorted from blood. This chain connects TRBV4-1 to TRBJ2-1, with D hard to call. This TCR was recovered from a man aged 18 to 35 in good health. This CDR3 is CASSPTRSSYNEQFF. Written as DNA, the CDR3 is TGCGCCAGCAGCCCGACACGCAGCTCCTACAATGAGCAGTTCTTC.